This T cell receptor (beta chain) was observed in a study of T cells in Graves' hyperthyroidism and ophthalmopathy. From RNA transcripts, TCR beta CDR3 regions were amplified. Researchers ran a first-round RT-PCR on the TCR CDR3 using the HTBI primer set. One entry per CDR3 protein results from TCRdb running MiXCR on the multiplex PCR reads. The data show hundreds of thousands of distinct CDR3 sequences, approximately 14% seen once. In regard to this clonotype: A much larger clone sits a single nucleotide away, making a read error possible.

CDR3 size: 13 residues. Losses at the gene ends were 1 base for V and 5 bases for J; bases not matched to a gene: 3. Germline-derived CDR1 and CDR2 are DFQATT and SNEGSKA (reference sequence). The sequence was obtained from a woman younger than 30 with Graves' hyperthyroidism. Sample: blood. This sequence joins TRBV20-1 and TRBJ2-7, with 9 bases aligning to TRBD1. The CDR3 loop reads CSARGTGAHEQYF. CDR3 nucleotides: TGCAGTGCTAGAGGGACAGGGGCCCACGAGCAGTACTTC.